The sequence of this T cell receptor beta chain was determined in a study of CD8 T cells in Susac syndrome (dated by TCRdb to about 2019). For the study in its entirety: Repertoire sequencing was used to test whether CD8+ T cell activation and differentiation in Susac syndrome was antigen driven. CD8+ T cell repertoire clonality was compared between more than 9 healthy donors, about 14 Susac syndrome patients and around 16 multiple sclerosis patients. Overall study results and their limits: The TCR sequencing and HLA analysis was acknowledged to have included a relatively small number of individuals.

Comments on this clonotype: Its antigen specificity is not known. Base quality data are lacking; no much larger clone is found one base away.

RNA was extracted using the RNeasy kit, and roughly 0.45 to 1 microgram was reverse transcribed with random hexamers. The immunoSEQ multiplex PCR assay, which covers 54 Vbeta and 13 Jbeta segments, was used to amplify TCR beta CDR3 regions. PCR amplification bias was corrected using a synthetic template baseline for primer optimization and computational correction. In the paper's pipeline: Reads were annotated to V, D and J genes per IMGT and analyzed with immunoSEQ Analyzer, keeping only productive sequences. Clonality was computed as one minus Shannon entropy normalized by log2 of the number of productive unique sequences. Public and private clones were assessed among the 100 most prevalent clones of each patient and control. A clone was defined as Susac-specific if it was absent from the healthy and MS cohorts, from over 1,000 published viral clones and from other ImmuneACCESS disease sequences. Starting from the raw public reads, TCRdb applied fastp trimming at Q25, assembled clones with MiXCR and retained in-frame beta chains. CDR3 protein duplicates are merged, each entry listing the most common genes and DNA. V and J calls and clone size were set by TCRdb, not the authors. Within this sample are fewer than 80,000 distinct CDR3 sequences, with approximately 95% of them counted one time only. The ten largest account for roughly 0.22% of the sample.

Trimming accounts for 5 bases at V and 7 bases at J, while the number of junction bases matched to no gene is 13. The germline V gene (reference sequence) provides CDR1 LNHNV and CDR2 YYDKDF. Measured from the cysteine to the phenylalanine, the CDR3 is 15 residues long. Only the CDR3 part of the read is kept: 45 bases, read in frame from the first base. Peripheral blood CD8+ and CD4+ T cells from healthy donors, Susac syndrome patients and multiple sclerosis patients were profiled using high-throughput TCR beta sequencing. The healthy donors served as controls matched for age and sex. Bulk CD8+ and CD4+ T cells were purified magnetically by negative isolation, whereas CD8+ TEMRA cells were enriched by FACS. Blood was collected in EDTA tubes and processed within 24 hours, with PBMCs isolated through density gradient centrifugation. PBMCs intended for TCR sequencing were cryopreserved in liquid nitrogen and thawed later in a water bath at 37 degrees C. The sorted or isolated CD4+, CD8+ and CD8+ TEMRA cells reached a purity of at least 90%.

Sequencing input: CD8+ T cells from PBMCs. This clonotype originated in a human donor in good health. Recombination connected TRBV15 to TRBJ1-2, with 7 middle bases fitting TRBD1. The CDR3 amino acid sequence is: CATSSLREGASGYTF. The nucleotide sequence reads as follows: TGTGCCACCAGCTCTCTAAGGGAGGGGGCATCTGGCTACACCTTC. The full variable domain, with segments outside the CDR3 supplied by the reference TRBV15 and TRBJ1-2 proteins, appears as DAMVIQNPRYQVTQFGKPVTLSCSQTLNHNVMYWYQQKSSQAPKLLFHYYDKDFNNEADTPDNFQSRRPNTSFCFLDIRSPGLGDTAMYLCATSSLREGASGYTFGSGTRLTVV.